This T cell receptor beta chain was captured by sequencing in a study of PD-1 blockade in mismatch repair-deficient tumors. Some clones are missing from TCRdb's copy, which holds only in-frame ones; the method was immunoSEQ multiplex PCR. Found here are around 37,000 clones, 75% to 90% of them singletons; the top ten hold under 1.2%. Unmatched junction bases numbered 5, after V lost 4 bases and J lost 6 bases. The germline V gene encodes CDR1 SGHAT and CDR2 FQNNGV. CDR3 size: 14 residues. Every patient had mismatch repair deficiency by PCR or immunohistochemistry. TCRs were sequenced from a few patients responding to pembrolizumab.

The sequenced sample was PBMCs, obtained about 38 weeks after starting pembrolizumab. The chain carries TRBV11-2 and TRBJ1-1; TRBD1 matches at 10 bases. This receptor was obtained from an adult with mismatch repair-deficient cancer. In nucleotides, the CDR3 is TGTGCCAGCAGCTCGGGACAGGGGAGCGCTGAAGCTTTCTTT. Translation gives CASSSGQGSAEAFF. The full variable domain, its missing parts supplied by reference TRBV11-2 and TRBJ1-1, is EAGVAQSPRYKIIEKRQSVAFWCNPISGHATLYWYQQILGQGPKLLIQFQNNGVVDDSQLPKDRFSAERLKGVDSTLKIQPAKLEDSAVYLCASSSGQGSAEAFFGQGTRLTVV.